A single sample is the source of the 26 T cell receptor beta chains below, sequenced in a study of T cell repertoires in cytomegalovirus infection. TCRdb passed the reads through MiXCR, listing each CDR3 protein once. This repertoire shows around 170,000 distinct CDR3 sequences, roughly 17% found once; its top ten account for approximately 18%. The specimen sequenced was CD8+ T cells from PBMCs. The receptors derive from a human donor in good health (CMV status not recorded). Some clones in this sample may be carry-over from other donors' samples.

This chain connects TRBV6-5 to TRBJ2-7; 11 bases match TRBD1. Germline V gene sequence: CDR1 MNHEY, CDR2 SVGAGI. V shed 0 bases, J shed 6 bases, and the junction held 7 bases outside the gene matches. The CDR3 runs to 16 residues. The CDR3 DNA reads as TGTGCCAGCAGTTACTCGATGGGGACAGGGGGTTCCGAGCAGTACTTC. Its protein is CASSYSMGTGGSEQYF.

The V gene is TRBV28, the J gene TRBJ1-2; possibly TRBD1 for D (6 bases). V dropped 3 bases and J dropped 7 bases, with 15 bases sitting between them. CDR3 length equals 14 residues. From germline, CDR1 is MDHEN and CDR2 SYDVKM. This chain's CDR3 is CASSLSNRVVGYTF. For the CDR3, the DNA is TGTGCCAGCAGTTTGAGCAACAGGGTTGTTGGCTACACCTTC.

The chain employs TRBV2 and TRBJ1-6, with a possible D match to TRBD1 (5 bases). The CDR3 runs to 13 residues. Germline CDR1 reads SNHLY; CDR2 reads FYNNEI. V dropped 7 bases and J dropped 7 bases, with 11 bases sitting between them. The DNA for the CDR3 is TGTGCCAGCATTGCACAGGCAAATTCACCCCTCCACTTT. Protein product: CASIAQANSPLHF.

The chain couples TRBV11-2 to TRBJ2-2; TRBD1 aligns across 8 bases. J lost 7 bases, V lost 6 bases, and 10 bases had no gene match. The germline CDR1 and CDR2 sequences are SGHAT and FQNNGV. This CDR3 region has 15 residues. The CDR3 reads CASRPGGATGGELFF. The DNA of the CDR3 is TGTGCCAGCAGACCAGGGGGCGCGACTGGCGGGGAGCTGTTTTTT.

This sequence joins TRBV4-2 and TRBJ2-7; D gene unclear. Germline V CDR1 and CDR2: LGHNA, YNFKEQ. The CDR3 has 15 amino acids. V lost 0 bases to trimming and J lost 1 base, with 10 bases between them. The CDR3 DNA is TGTGCCAGCAGCCAAGATCTAGGCGGATCCTACGAGCAGTACTTC. Its protein product is CASSQDLGGSYEQYF.

Only a few counts were recorded for this clonotype. V usage is TRBV28 and J usage is TRBJ2-1, with 7 nucleotides matching TRBD1. V was pared by 5 bases and J by 2 bases, with 12 bases of the junction left unmatched. Germline CDR1 reads MDHEN; CDR2 reads SYDVKM. This CDR3 region has 17 residues. The CDR3 region is CASSPPTPGTAYNEQFF. The CDR3 DNA sequence: TGTGCCAGCAGTCCGCCCACTCCAGGGACAGCCTACAATGAGCAGTTCTTC.

This clonotype was counted a single time. J is TRBJ2-5 and V is TRBV7-9, with no clear D. The CDR3 has 12 residues. V lost 3 bases and J lost 3, with 5 bases in between. The germline V gene has CDR1 SEHNR and CDR2 FQNEAQ (reference sequence). The CDR3 loop reads CASSLTKETQYF. The CDR3 DNA follows: TGTGCCAGCAGCTTGACGAAAGAGACCCAGTACTTC.

In this sample, this clonotype turned up a few times. The V call is TRBV14, the J call TRBJ2-1; D is possibly TRBD2 (5 bases). Germline V gene lookup returns CDR1 SGHDN and CDR2 FVKESK. There are 16 residues in the CDR3. The germline V and J ends were trimmed by 4 bases and 3 bases, with 16 bases remaining between them. The chain's CDR3 is CASSLTGVSFYNEQFF. As DNA, the CDR3 is TGTGCCAGCAGCCTGACCGGGGTTTCCTTCTACAATGAGCAGTTCTTC.

This clonotype is medium-sized within its sample. This chain connects TRBV12-3 or TRBV12-4 to TRBJ2-7; perhaps TRBD1 as D (5 bases). V shed 0 bases and J shed 0 bases, with 6 bases lying between them. The CDR3 has 14 residues. The CDR3 sequence is CASSLAGASYEQYF. The CDR3, as DNA: TGTGCCAGCAGTTTAGCAGGGGCCTCCTACGAGCAGTACTTC.

This clonotype was detected only a few times. The chain employs TRBV6-6 and TRBJ2-1, with 7 bases identical to TRBD2. CDR3 length equals 13 residues. The ends lost 0 bases at V and 7 bases at J; junction bases unmatched: 0. Germline assignment: CDR1 MNHNY and CDR2 SVGAGI (reference sequence). For the CDR3, the DNA is TGTGCCAGCAGTTACTCGGGACTAAATGAGCAGTTCTTC. The encoded protein is CASSYSGLNEQFF.

This chain links TRBV12-3 or TRBV12-4 with TRBJ1-2; tentatively, D is TRBD1 (5 bases). V was clipped by 8 bases and J by 3 bases, with 13 bases between them. This CDR3 is 13 amino acids long. DNA for the CDR3: TGTGCCAGCGTCGGGGCGCCCCACTATGGCTACACCTTC. It is translated as CASVGAPHYGYTF.

This clonotype was found many times. The V gene is TRBV7-2, the J gene TRBJ2-6; D gene uncertain. Looked up from germline, CDR1 is SGHTA and CDR2 is FQGNSA. This CDR3 has 17 residues. V lost 2 bases to trimming and J lost 0 bases, with 11 bases between them. CDR3 sequence (DNA): TGTGCCAGCAGCTTATTCCTAACTGACTCTGGGGCCAACGTCCTGACTTTC. Protein product: CASSLFLTDSGANVLTF.

Concerning this clonotype itself: A much more abundant neighbour one base away suggests this may be a read error. This chain joins TRBV7-6 and TRBJ2-1; D perhaps matches TRBD2 (6 bases). Germline CDR1 is SGHVS and CDR2 is FNYEAQ. The CDR3 extends over 17 amino acids. V dropped 5 bases and J dropped 8 bases, with 25 bases sitting between them. Here the CDR3 reads CASSLNPGAKKRDEQFF. The CDR3 DNA follows: TGTGCCAGCAGCCTCAACCCGGGAGCGAAGAAGAGGGATGAGCAGTTCTTC.

This clonotype was counted a few times. CDR3 nucleotides: TGTGCCAGCAGCCTGGGCGTCGGGGAGCATACGCAGTATTTT. It translates to CASSLGVGEHTQYF. The chain is built from TRBV7-9 and TRBJ2-3; tentatively, D is TRBD2 (5 bases). From germline, CDR1 is SEHNR and CDR2 FQNEAQ (reference sequence). This CDR3 has 14 residues. Trimming took off 5 bases at V and 7 bases at J, with 16 bases between the two ends. Variable domain in full (rest from reference TRBV7-9 and TRBJ2-3): DTGVSQNPRHKITKRGQNVTFRCDPISEHNRLYWYRQTLGQGPEFLTYFQNEAQLEKSRLLSDRFSAERPKGSFSTLEIQRTEQGDSAMYLCASSLGVGEHTQYFGPGTRLTVL.

Only a few counts were recorded for this clonotype. The V and J genes are TRBV7-2 and TRBJ2-1; 9 positions agree with TRBD2. V dropped 5 bases and J dropped 5; count of bases not matched to a gene: 7. The CDR3 covers 15 residues. Germline lookup yields CDR1 SGHTA and CDR2 FQGNSA. CDR3 sequence reads: CASSSSGRGDNEQFF. The CDR3 DNA follows: TGTGCCAGCAGCAGTAGCGGGAGAGGCGACAATGAGCAGTTCTTC. Full variable domain (remainder filled in from reference TRBV7-2 and TRBJ2-1): GAGVSQSPSNKVTEKGKDVELRCDPISGHTALYWYRQSLGQGLEFLIYFQGNSAPDKSGLPSDRFSAERTGGSVSTLTIQRTQQEDSAVYLCASSSSGRGDNEQFFGPGTRLTVL.

The V and J genes are TRBV6-2 or TRBV6-3 and TRBJ2-7; possibly TRBD1 or TRBD2 for D (5 bases each). Trimming stripped 0 bases from V and 2 bases from J, with 11 bases between. The CDR3 has 15 amino acids. Germline CDR1 MNHEY, CDR2 SVGEGT. In DNA, the CDR3 is TGTGCCAGCAGTTACTCCCCAGGGAGTCCCTACGAGCAGTACTTC. Protein sequence: CASSYSPGSPYEQYF.

This sequence joins TRBV20-1 and TRBJ2-3; the match to TRBD2 covers 9 bases. Germline CDR1 reads DFQATT; CDR2 reads SNEGSKA (reference sequence). CDR3 length equals 15 residues. With V trimmed by 4 bases and J by 2 bases, 7 bases remained unmatched. CDR3 sequence: CSATSREGYTDTQYF. CDR3 bases: TGCAGTGCTACGTCGCGGGAGGGTTACACAGATACGCAGTATTTT.

The chain recombines TRBV6-2 or TRBV6-3 with TRBJ2-6, with 10 bases that match TRBD1. This CDR3 spans 17 amino acids. Germline V gene sequence: CDR1 MNHEY, CDR2 SVGEGT. V dropped 2 bases and J dropped 4; count of bases not matched to a gene: 5. Here the CDR3 DNA reads TGTGCCAGCAGTTACCCCGACAGGGGGCCAGGGGCCAACGTCCTGACTTTC. Translation gives CASSYPDRGPGANVLTF.

The chain employs TRBV7-2 and TRBJ2-1; D is ambiguous. Germline V CDR1 and CDR2: SGHTA, FQGNSA. V was pared by 1 base and J by 8 bases, with 9 bases between. The CDR3 totals 13 residues. The DNA of the CDR3 is TGTGCCAGCAGCTTAGGGGCTCCGGATGAGCAGTTCTTC. This sequence encodes CASSLGAPDEQFF.

This clonotype came up a few times. This may be a read error, as it is one base from a much larger clone. This CDR3 fails to terminate in the conserved phenylalanine or tryptophan, so it likely reflects a read error. This chain connects TRBV7-2 to TRBJ2-7, with TRBD2 matching 8 bases. The CDR3 spans 15 residues. Germline V gives CDR1 SGHTA, CDR2 FQGNSA. With V trimmed by 1 base and J by 3 bases, 5 bases remained unmatched. CDR3 sequence (DNA): TGTGCCAGCAGCTTAGGGTCAGCGGGGGACTACGAGCAGTACTAC. The encoded protein is CASSLGSAGDYEQYY.

This clonotype has just a few counts. V is TRBV7-2 and J is TRBJ2-7, with D unresolved. Germline V gene data show CDR1 as SGHTA and CDR2 as FQGNSA. V was shortened by 1 base and J by 5 bases, with 15 bases between the two germline ends. CDR3 length: 15 amino acids. The CDR3 reads CASSLVPREDHEQYF. CDR3 in DNA: TGTGCCAGCAGCTTAGTCCCCCGTGAGGACCACGAGCAGTACTTC.

V usage is TRBV15 and J usage is TRBJ2-7; D not resolved. Germline V gene lookup returns CDR1 LNHNV and CDR2 YYDKDF (reference sequence). V was shortened by 4 bases and J by 3 bases, with 4 bases between the two germline ends. This CDR3 spans 11 amino acids. CDR3 bases: TGTGCCACCAGCATAGGCTACGAGCAGTACTTC. Its translation: CATSIGYEQYF.

This sequence joins TRBV28 and TRBJ2-1; no definite D call. The CDR3 has 16 residues. Germline CDR1 reads MDHEN; CDR2 reads SYDVKM. Trimming took off 3 bases at V and 0 bases at J, with 12 bases between the two ends. The CDR3 region has the DNA TGTGCCAGCAGTTTCGCAGCCGATAGCTCCTACAATGAGCAGTTCTTC. It specifies CASSFAADSSYNEQFF.

J is TRBJ1-1 and V is TRBV19; D is unclear. CDR3 length: 13 residues. CDR1 and CDR2 from the germline V gene are LNHDA and SQIVND (reference sequence). V was shortened by 0 bases and J by 7 bases, with 9 bases between the two germline ends. The CDR3 nucleotides read TGTGCCAGTAGTATAGAGGGCCGGCATGAAGCTTTCTTT. This encodes CASSIEGRHEAFF.

A few counts support this clonotype. The rearrangement joins TRBV24-1 to TRBJ2-4, with 13 bases identical to TRBD2. Losses at the gene ends were 8 bases for V and 1 base for J; bases not matched to a gene: 10. CDR1 and CDR2 from the germline V gene are KGHDR and SFDVKD. The CDR3 has 18 residues. The CDR3 sequence is CATTGLAGRGGAKNIQYF. The CDR3 coding sequence is TGTGCCACCACGGGACTAGCGGGACGAGGGGGGGCCAAAAACATTCAGTACTTC.

The chain couples TRBV7-3 to TRBJ2-7; D is possibly TRBD2 (6 bases). The CDR3 is made up of 13 amino acids. Trimming removed 8 bases at V and 4 bases at J, with 15 bases between. Germline V gene lookup returns CDR1 SGHTA and CDR2 FQGTGA. The CDR3 is CASSDGSGYEQYF. For the CDR3, the DNA is TGTGCCAGCTCCGACGGGAGCGGGTACGAGCAGTACTTC.